This TCR beta chain was retrieved from a study of T cell responses to AZD1222 COVID-19 vaccine. The study's findings and limits: Variant regions that are unmutated are reportedly the target of nearly half of spike-specific TCRs. Clonal diversity was possibly underestimated, and white British individuals and females predominated among donors.

The CDR3 has 14 residues. Trimming left V 0 bases short and J 0 bases short, with 5 bases between. The germline CDR1 and CDR2 sequences are SEHNR and FQNEAQ (reference sequence). Assay: immunoSEQ multiplex PCR; the TCRdb copy retains only in-frame clones and omits some. The table has about 270,000 clones, approximately 94% seen once; the top ten hold around 0.5%. Notes on this clone: Its specificity is not known.

V gene TRBV7-9 combines with J gene TRBJ1-1; unclear D gene. The sequenced sample was peripheral blood, obtained 28 days after the second AZD1222 dose. This TCR was sampled from an adult who received the AZD1222 COVID-19 vaccine. CDR3 amino acids: CASSLATMNTEAFF. CDR3 bases: TGTGCCAGCAGCTTAGCCACTATGAACACTGAAGCTTTCTTT.